The 30 T cell receptor beta chains below come from one sample, sequenced in a study of response to subunit inactivated influenza vaccine. From the RT-PCR reads, TCRdb called clonotypes with MiXCR, one entry per CDR3 protein. The table lists approximately 500,000 distinct CDR3 sequences, less than 25% of them singletons. These data were also reused for a study on T cells expressing NK-cell markers. From that paper: UMIs were included in TCR beta cDNA generated by 5'RACE template switching.

The sample in question was CD4+ T cells sorted from PBMCs, obtained roughly 13 days after vaccination. These receptors all come from a man aged 50 to 60 who received an inactivated influenza vaccine.

The CDR3 DNA reads TGTGCCAGCAGGGGTACACGTGGGGCCAACGTCCTGACTTTC. Translated, it gives CASRGTRGANVLTF. This sequence joins TRBV28 and TRBJ2-6; D not certain. CDR1 is MDHEN and CDR2 is SYDVKM in the germline V gene. V was trimmed by 6 bases and J by 3 bases, leaving 9 bases between them. The CDR3 is 14 amino acids.

The chain joins TRBV15 to TRBJ2-7, with 9 bases matching TRBD2. Losses at the gene ends were 1 base for V and 4 bases for J; bases not matched to a gene: 5. Looked up from germline, CDR1 is LNHNV and CDR2 is YYDKDF (reference sequence). The CDR3 is made up of 15 amino acids. The CDR3 loop is CATSRGSGSQYEQYF. The CDR3 nucleotides are TGTGCCACCAGCAGAGGTAGCGGGAGTCAGTACGAGCAGTACTTC.

The CDR3 DNA is TGCGCCAGCAGCGGGGTTGGGGTCCGTAGCTCCTACGAGCAGTACTTC. This translates into CASSGVGVRSSYEQYF. The chain has TRBV5-1 and TRBJ2-7; no firm D call. CDR3 length: 16 residues. Germline values: CDR1 SGHRS, CDR2 YFSETQ. V lost 4 bases to trimming and J lost 0 bases, with 17 bases between them.

This clonotype was seen a handful of times. The chain carries TRBV4-3 and TRBJ2-2; D possibly corresponds to TRBD2 (5 bases). V was shortened by 2 bases and J by 0 bases, with 7 bases between the two germline ends. Germline CDR1 reads LGHNA; CDR2 reads YSLEER. This CDR3 has 15 amino acids. CDR3: CASSQFSANTGELFF. As DNA, the CDR3 is TGCGCCAGCAGCCAATTTAGCGCGAACACCGGGGAGCTGTTTTTT.

The table lists this clonotype with a count of one. CDR3 in amino acids: CSASLPGQYEQYF. As DNA, the CDR3 is TGCAGTGCTAGTTTACCGGGTCAGTACGAGCAGTACTTC. The chain is built from TRBV20-1 and TRBJ2-7; D gene ambiguous. The germline V gene has CDR1 DFQATT and CDR2 SNEGSKA (reference sequence). Trimming removed 3 bases from V and 4 bases from J, with 13 bases in between. This CDR3 spans 13 amino acids.

This clonotype came up a few times. The V and J genes are TRBV28 and TRBJ2-7; D is possibly TRBD1 or TRBD2 (6 bases each). The germline gives CDR1 MDHEN, CDR2 SYDVKM. The CDR3 extends over 12 amino acids. The ends were cut back, 7 bases at V and 3 bases at J, with 10 bases in the middle. The CDR3 nucleotides are TGTGCCAGCACGAGGGGGGACTACGAGCAGTACTTC. Its protein product is CASTRGDYEQYF. Combining the CDR3 with reference TRBV28 and TRBJ2-7 gives the whole variable domain DVKVTQSSRYLVKRTGEKVFLECVQDMDHENMFWYRQDPGLGLRLIYFSYDVKMKEKGDIPEGYSVSREKKERFSLILESASTNQTSMYLCASTRGDYEQYFGPGTRLTVT.

The chain has TRBV2 and TRBJ1-1; 9 bases are shared with TRBD1. Germline V CDR1 and CDR2: SNHLY, FYNNEI. There are 15 residues in the CDR3. With V trimmed by 5 bases and J by 5 bases, 9 bases remained unmatched. Written as DNA, the CDR3 is TGTGCCAGCAGTACGTGGGACAGGGAGGTGACTGAAGCTTTCTTT. It specifies CASSTWDREVTEAFF.

This CDR3 is CSARVPNEQFF. The CDR3 DNA reads TGCAGTGCTAGAGTACCTAATGAGCAGTTCTTC. The J gene is TRBJ2-1, the V gene TRBV20-1, with D hard to call. The V and J ends lost 1 base and 7 bases respectively, with 5 bases between them. Per the germline V gene, CDR1 is DFQATT and CDR2 is SNEGSKA (reference sequence). The CDR3 is 11 amino acids.

The chain couples TRBV7-2 to TRBJ1-1, with D possibly matching TRBD1 (5 bases). Trimming removed 5 bases at V and 1 base at J, with 14 bases between. In germline, CDR1 is SGHTA, CDR2 FQGNSA. The CDR3 loop spans 15 amino acids. CDR3 protein: CASSRNRYTNTEAFF. CDR3 DNA sequence: TGTGCCAGCAGCCGAAACAGGTATACGAACACTGAAGCTTTCTTT.

V and J are TRBV5-1 and TRBJ2-5; 7 bases are a match to TRBD1. The CDR3 is 15 residues long. V shed 4 bases and J 2 bases; nucleotides not matched to a gene: 8. Germline V CDR1 and CDR2: SGHRS, YFSETQ. The CDR3, as DNA: TGCGCCAGCAGCCGGCAACAGGACAGGCAAGAGACCCAGTACTTC. This sequence encodes CASSRQQDRQETQYF.

The chain combines TRBV5-1 with TRBJ2-3; D is possibly TRBD1 (6 bases). Deletions cut 4 bases from V and 4 bases from J, with 19 bases between. The CDR3 runs 16 residues. The V gene's germline CDR1 is SGHRS and CDR2 YFSETQ. CDR3 DNA sequence: TGCGCCAGCAGCCCAGCCCAACAGGGTCGGGCAGATACGCAGTATTTT. Its protein is CASSPAQQGRADTQYF. Full variable domain (rest looked up from reference TRBV5-1 and TRBJ2-3): KAGVTQTPRYLIKTRGQQVTLSCSPISGHRSVSWYQQTPGQGLQFLFEYFSETQRNKGNFPGRFSGRQFSNSRSEMNVSTLELGDSALYLCASSPAQQGRADTQYFGPGTRLTVL.

V is TRBV12-3 or TRBV12-4 and J is TRBJ2-5; TRBD2 agrees at 15 bases. This CDR3 region has 16 residues. Trimming cost V 6 bases and J 5 bases; bases outside gene matches: 7. The CDR3 is CASRPGTSGRYETQYF. The CDR3 DNA is TGTGCCAGCAGGCCGGGGACTAGCGGGAGGTATGAGACCCAGTACTTC.

This clonotype came up a few times. The chain uses TRBV5-1 and TRBJ2-1; 9 bases line up with TRBD1. Unmatched junction bases numbered 6, after V lost 3 bases and J lost 2 bases. This CDR3 contains 16 residues. Germline CDR1 SGHRS, CDR2 YFSETQ. The CDR3 sequence is CASSSGTGSAYNEQFF. The CDR3 region has the DNA TGCGCCAGCAGCTCCGGGACAGGGAGTGCCTACAATGAGCAGTTCTTC. The full variable domain, rest sourced from reference TRBV5-1 and TRBJ2-1, is KAGVTQTPRYLIKTRGQQVTLSCSPISGHRSVSWYQQTPGQGLQFLFEYFSETQRNKGNFPGRFSGRQFSNSRSEMNVSTLELGDSALYLCASSSGTGSAYNEQFFGPGTRLTVL.

This chain connects TRBV28 to TRBJ2-7; TRBD2 matches 7 bases. The ends lost 4 bases at V and 3 bases at J; junction bases unmatched: 12. Germline V gene sequence: CDR1 MDHEN, CDR2 SYDVKM. The CDR3 loop spans 16 amino acids. The chain's CDR3 is CASSSAAAGNFYEQYF. The CDR3 nucleotides are TGTGCCAGCAGTTCTGCGGCAGCGGGGAATTTCTACGAGCAGTACTTC. Complete variable domain (other parts from reference TRBV28 and TRBJ2-7): DVKVTQSSRYLVKRTGEKVFLECVQDMDHENMFWYRQDPGLGLRLIYFSYDVKMKEKGDIPEGYSVSREKKERFSLILESASTNQTSMYLCASSSAAAGNFYEQYFGPGTRLTVT.

The chain uses TRBV20-1 and TRBJ2-7, with 7 bases matching TRBD2. V was pared by 3 bases and J by 3 bases, with 11 bases of the junction left unmatched. CDR3 length: 15 residues. In germline, CDR1 is DFQATT, CDR2 SNEGSKA (reference sequence). For the CDR3, the DNA is TGCAGTGCTAGTAAACGGGGGGAAGGTTTCTACGAGCAGTACTTC. This sequence encodes CSASKRGEGFYEQYF.

A few counts support this clonotype. V is TRBV6-5 and J is TRBJ2-3, with D unclear. Germline V CDR1 and CDR2: MNHEY, SVGAGI. V gave up 4 bases and J gave up 5 bases, with 7 bases separating them. The CDR3 totals 12 residues. The CDR3 reads CASSSAVDTQYF. CDR3 DNA sequence: TGTGCCAGCAGTTCCGCGGTAGATACGCAGTATTTT.

V and J are TRBV5-1 and TRBJ2-5, with D perhaps assigned TRBD1 or TRBD2 (6 bases each). V was shortened by 3 bases and J by 4 bases, with 16 bases between the two germline ends. Germline assignment: CDR1 SGHRS and CDR2 YFSETQ. This CDR3 comprises 15 residues. This CDR3 reads CASSWGRSGSETQYF. The CDR3 DNA follows: TGCGCCAGCAGCTGGGGGCGTAGCGGTTCAGAGACCCAGTACTTC.

The chain joins TRBV12-3 or TRBV12-4 to TRBJ2-1; D gene uncertain. The ends were cut back, 7 bases at V and 3 bases at J, with 7 bases in the middle. The CDR3 totals 12 residues. CDR3 bases: TGTGCCAGCACGCCACTCTACAATGAGCAGTTCTTC. It yields the protein CASTPLYNEQFF.

This sequence joins TRBV27 and TRBJ2-1, with TRBD2 identical over 14 bases. The ends lost 4 bases at V and 4 bases at J; junction bases unmatched: 3. CDR3 length equals 16 residues. Germline V gene data show CDR1 as MNHEY and CDR2 as SMNVEV (reference sequence). DNA for the CDR3: TGTGCCAGCAGTTGGAGACTAGCGGGGGGGTACAATGAGCAGTTCTTC. It yields the protein CASSWRLAGGYNEQFF.

Remarks on this clonotype: Germline and junction disagree at one end, which may indicate a read error. The genes are TRBV20-1 and TRBJ2-7, with D tentatively TRBD1 or TRBD2 (5 bases each). Germline lookup yields CDR1 DFQATT and CDR2 SNEGSKA (reference sequence). CDR3 length: 14 residues. In DNA, the CDR3 is TGCAGTGCTAGGAGTGTTTTGGGGACCTACGAGCAGTACTTT. It codes for CSARSVLGTYEQYF.

This clonotype was picked up a small number of times. The chain joins TRBV15 to TRBJ2-7, with 12 bases fitting TRBD2. Germline CDR1 and CDR2: LNHNV and YYDKDF (reference sequence). J lost 7 bases, V lost 5 bases, and 6 bases had no gene match. The CDR3 is made up of 14 amino acids. The CDR3 protein is CATSRLAGVSEQYF. In nucleotides, the CDR3 is TGTGCCACCAGCCGACTAGCGGGAGTGTCTGAGCAGTACTTC.

This clonotype was detected a few times. V is TRBV10-3 and J is TRBJ1-5; perhaps TRBD1 as D (5 bases). The CDR3 length is 15 residues. V was cut by 3 bases and J by 1 base, with 10 bases left in between. Per germline, CDR1 ENHRY and CDR2 SYGVKD. CDR3: CAISDGGMSNQPQHF. The CDR3 DNA sequence: TGTGCCATCAGTGACGGGGGGATGAGCAATCAGCCCCAGCATTTT.

This clonotype was observed at least ten times. The V and J genes are TRBV2 and TRBJ2-3; the D gene is possibly TRBD2 (5 bases). Germline CDR1 reads SNHLY; CDR2 reads FYNNEI. Trimming left V 4 bases short and J 2 bases short, with 13 bases between. The CDR3 is 15 residues long. The CDR3 DNA reads TGTGCCAGCAGTGGAGGGATATTGCCCACAGATACGCAGTATTTT. It yields the protein CASSGGILPTDTQYF.

The table lists this clonotype with a few counts. V and J are TRBV15 and TRBJ1-2; the D gene is possibly TRBD1 (6 bases). Trimming cost V 0 bases and J 8 bases, with 13 bases left between them. Germline CDR1 is LNHNV and CDR2 is YYDKDF (reference sequence). CDR3 length: 14 amino acids. In DNA form, the CDR3 reads TGTGCCACCAGCAGAGATAGGGGGTCCACGGGCTACACCTTC. This encodes CATSRDRGSTGYTF.

In this sample, this clonotype turned up a few times. This sequence joins TRBV25-1 and TRBJ1-5; D is possibly TRBD1 (5 bases). This CDR3 is built from 14 residues. The germline V gene has CDR1 MGHDK and CDR2 SYGVNS. V shed 5 bases and J shed 7 bases, with 15 bases lying between them. CDR3 sequence (DNA): TGTGCCAGCAGTCTCACGGGGGAACGGCAGCCCCAGCATTTT. The encoded protein is CASSLTGERQPQHF.

The chain joins TRBV5-1 to TRBJ2-2; D perhaps matches TRBD2 (5 bases). V was clipped by 4 bases and J by 6 bases, with 16 bases between them. From germline, CDR1 is SGHRS and CDR2 YFSETQ. The CDR3 runs to 15 residues. CDR3 sequence reads: CASSLTRGSAGELFF. The CDR3 bases are TGCGCCAGCAGCCTGACGCGAGGGAGCGCCGGGGAGCTGTTTTTT.

A few counts support this clonotype. The chain uses TRBV5-1 and TRBJ2-2, with 7 bases matching TRBD2. Germline V CDR1 and CDR2: SGHRS, YFSETQ. V lost 0 bases and J lost 4; bases outside the gene matches: 6. The CDR3 has 16 amino acids. The CDR3 bases are TGCGCCAGCAGCTTGGAAGCGGGACTCGGCACCGGGGAGCTGTTTTTT. Amino acids: CASSLEAGLGTGELFF.

This clonotype was picked up a small number of times. The CDR3 here is CASSSDTYNEQFF. The DNA for the CDR3 is TGTGCCAGCAGCTCAGACACTTACAATGAGCAGTTCTTC. The V gene is TRBV11-2, the J gene TRBJ2-1; no definite D call. Between the trimmed V and J ends, which lost 4 bases and 4 bases, there was a span of 8 bases. This CDR3 is built from 13 residues. Germline CDR1 reads SGHAT; CDR2 reads FQNNGV.

This clonotype showed up just a few times. The chain is built from TRBV7-2 and TRBJ2-7; 7 nucleotides match TRBD1. V gave up 4 bases and J gave up 2 bases; unmatched junction bases: 8. CDR1 SGHTA and CDR2 FQGNSA come from the germline V gene. The CDR3 spans 15 residues. The CDR3 coding sequence is TGTGCCAGCAGCTCCTCCGGGACAGCCCCCTACGAGCAGTACTTC. This codes for CASSSSGTAPYEQYF. The entire variable domain, with the rest obtained from reference TRBV7-2 and TRBJ2-7, is as follows: GAGVSQSPSNKVTEKGKDVELRCDPISGHTALYWYRQSLGQGLEFLIYFQGNSAPDKSGLPSDRFSAERTGGSVSTLTIQRTQQEDSAVYLCASSSSGTAPYEQYFGPGTRLTVT.

This clonotype appeared many times. The chain couples TRBV11-2 to TRBJ2-7, with 16 positions matching TRBD2. Germline V gene data show CDR1 as SGHAT and CDR2 as FQNNGV. The V segment lost 5 bases and the J segment 6 bases; nucleotides outside the gene matches: 19. CDR3 length: 20 residues. The CDR3 DNA sequence: TGTGCCAGCAGCCTAAAGGTGGCGGGACTAGCGGGGGGGCGGTGGTCCGAGCAGTACTTC. Translation gives CASSLKVAGLAGGRWSEQYF.